This T cell receptor beta chain was recovered during a study of T cells in Graves' hyperthyroidism and ophthalmopathy. General observations from the study: The model's output predicted ophthalmopathy at a median of roughly 6.9 months prior to onset. Blood also carried most thyroid clonotypes expanded above 0.001.

As to this clonotype: Its target is unknown.

Fresh peripheral blood, approximately 10 ml, was the source of the PBMCs. This CDR3 is 13 amino acids long. V was pared by 6 bases and J by 5 bases, with 13 bases between. Germline V gene lookup returns CDR1 SNHLY and CDR2 FYNNEI. Amplification of TCR beta CDR3 regions used RNA as the template. First-round RT-PCR of the TCR CDR3 relied on the HTBI primer set. TCRdb used MiXCR to reprocess the multiplex PCR reads, holding one entry per CDR3 protein. This sample yields under 250,000 distinct CDR3 sequences, of which about 25% are seen a single time; roughly 35% belongs to the top ten. The chain has TRBV2 and TRBJ1-2, with no clear D. This TCR came from a middle-aged woman with Graves' ophthalmopathy. Sequenced: blood. The CDR3, as DNA: TGTGCCAGCAGGGCCAGCGCGGCTTATGGCTACACCTTC. As protein: CASRASAAYGYTF.